This T cell receptor (beta chain) was profiled in a study of technical replicates of blood from four donors. V shed 1 base and J shed 0 bases, with 9 bases lying between them. The length of the CDR3 is 15 residues. CDR1 and CDR2 from the germline V gene are SGHNT and YYREEE (reference sequence). The assay was immunoSEQ multiplex PCR, and TCRdb's table has in-frame clones only and misses some. Here the sample spans about 86,000 clones, 96% being singletons. V is TRBV5-4 and J is TRBJ2-3, with a weak D call TRBD1 (5 bases). Sequenced sample: T cells isolated from PBMCs. The source is a human donor in good health. The CDR3, as DNA: TGTGCCAGCAGCTTGAAAGGGGATAGCACAGATACGCAGTATTTT. This sequence encodes CASSLKGDSTDTQYF.